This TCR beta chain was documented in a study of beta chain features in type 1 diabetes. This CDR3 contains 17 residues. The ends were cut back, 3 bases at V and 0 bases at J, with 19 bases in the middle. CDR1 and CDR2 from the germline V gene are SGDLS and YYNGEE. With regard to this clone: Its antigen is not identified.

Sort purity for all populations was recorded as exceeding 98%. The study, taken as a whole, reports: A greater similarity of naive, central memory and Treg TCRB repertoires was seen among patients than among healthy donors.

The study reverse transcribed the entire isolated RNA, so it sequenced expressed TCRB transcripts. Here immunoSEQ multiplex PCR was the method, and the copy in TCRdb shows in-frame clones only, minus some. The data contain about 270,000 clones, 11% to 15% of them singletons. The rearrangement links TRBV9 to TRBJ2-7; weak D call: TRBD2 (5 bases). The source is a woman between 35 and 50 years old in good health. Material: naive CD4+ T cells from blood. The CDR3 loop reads CASSATRTPSISYEQYF. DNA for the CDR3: TGTGCCAGCAGCGCTACCCGGACTCCCTCCATCTCCTACGAGCAGTACTTC.